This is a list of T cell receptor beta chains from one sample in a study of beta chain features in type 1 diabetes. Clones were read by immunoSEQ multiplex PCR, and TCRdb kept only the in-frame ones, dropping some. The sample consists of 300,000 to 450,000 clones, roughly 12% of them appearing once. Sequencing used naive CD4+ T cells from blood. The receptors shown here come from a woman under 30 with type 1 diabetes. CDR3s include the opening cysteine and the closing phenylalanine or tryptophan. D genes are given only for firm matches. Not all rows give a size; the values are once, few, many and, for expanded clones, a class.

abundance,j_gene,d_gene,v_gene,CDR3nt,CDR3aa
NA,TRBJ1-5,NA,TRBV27,TGTGCCAGCAAGGCCAGGGGATTAGATCAGCCCCAGCATTTT,CASKARGLDQPQHF
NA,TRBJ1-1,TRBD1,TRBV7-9,TGTGCCAGCAGCCCGGGACAGGGGGCTTACACTGAAGCTTTCTTT,CASSPGQGAYTEAFF
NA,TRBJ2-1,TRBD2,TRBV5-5,TGTGCCAGCAGCCTTAGCGGGCTTTTGTCCTCCTACAATGAGCAGTTCTTC,CASSLSGLLSSYNEQFF
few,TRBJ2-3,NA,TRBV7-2,TGTGCCAGCAGCTTAAACACGCGCACAGATACGCAGTATTTT,CASSLNTRTDTQYF
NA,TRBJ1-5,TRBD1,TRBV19,TGTGCCAGTACTGAAACAGGGGATTTTCTACCCCAGCATTTT,CASTETGDFLPQHF
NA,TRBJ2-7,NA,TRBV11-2,TGTGCCAGCAGCTTTGAACCCGACAGTACCTACGAGCAGTACTTC,CASSFEPDSTYEQYF
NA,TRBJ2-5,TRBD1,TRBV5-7,TGTGCCAGCAGCTTGAGGGGACAGGGTCAAAAAGAGACCCAGTACTTC,CASSLRGQGQKETQYF
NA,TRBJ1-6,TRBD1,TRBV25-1,TGTGCCAGCAGCCAGACAGGGTTCCGATCACCCCTCCACTTT,CASSQTGFRSPLHF
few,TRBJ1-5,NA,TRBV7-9,TGTGCCAGCAGCACAGGGAATCAGCCCCAGCATTTT,CASSTGNQPQHF
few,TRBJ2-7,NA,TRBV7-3,TGTGCCAGCAGCTTAACGGCAGGACTGAATTACGAGCAGTACTTC,CASSLTAGLNYEQYF
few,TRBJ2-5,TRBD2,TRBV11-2,TGTGCCAGCAGCCCACCGGGACTAGCGGGGAGAGAGACCCAGTACTTC,CASSPPGLAGRETQYF
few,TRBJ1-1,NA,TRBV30,TGTGCCTGGAGCCCCCAGCGGCTCTCTAAAGCTTTCTTT,CAWSPQRLSKAFF
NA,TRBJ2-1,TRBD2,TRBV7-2,TGTGCCAGCACCAGGACTAGCGGGCCCAATGAGCAGTTCTTC,CASTRTSGPNEQFF
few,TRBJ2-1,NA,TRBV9,TGTGCCAGCAGCGTACAAGGGGGACTAAGCAATGAGCAGTTCTTC,CASSVQGGLSNEQFF
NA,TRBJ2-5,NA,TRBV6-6,TGTGCCAGCAGTTACCGCGGGAACGGGGAAGAGACCCAGTACTTC,CASSYRGNGEETQYF
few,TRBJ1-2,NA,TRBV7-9,TGTGCCAGCAGACCTAACGGGACATATAACTATGGCTACACCTTC,CASRPNGTYNYGYTF
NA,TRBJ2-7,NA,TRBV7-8,TGTGCCAGCAGCGCAATTACAGGGACGTTACCCTACGAGCAGTACTTC,CASSAITGTLPYEQYF
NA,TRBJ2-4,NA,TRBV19,TGTGCCAGTAGTTTCACTCTACAGCTAGCCAAAAACATTCAGTACTTC,CASSFTLQLAKNIQYF
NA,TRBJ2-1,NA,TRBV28,TGTGCCAGCAGTTTGGCCCACAATGAGCAGTTCTTC,CASSLAHNEQFF
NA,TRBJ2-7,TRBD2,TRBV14,TGTGCCAGCAGCCGAGCGGGAGTGAAAGAGCAGTACTTC,CASSRAGVKEQYF
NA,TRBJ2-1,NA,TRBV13,TGTGCCAGCAGCTCCTTAACGACAGGTGGGAATGAGCAGTTCTTC,CASSSLTTGGNEQFF
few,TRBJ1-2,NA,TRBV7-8,TGTGCCAGCAGCTTGGGTCGGGGAGGCTACACCTTC,CASSLGRGGYTF
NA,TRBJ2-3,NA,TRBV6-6,TGTGCCAGCGTGCGGGCGGACACAGATACGCAGTATTTT,CASVRADTDTQYF
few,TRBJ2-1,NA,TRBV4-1,TGCGCCAGCAGCCAAGTCAGGGGGGCAGGTGGAAATGAGCAGTTCTTC,CASSQVRGAGGNEQFF
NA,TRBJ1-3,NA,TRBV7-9,TGTGCCAGCAGCTTCGTCCCCCGGGACAACTCTGGAAACACCATATATTTT,CASSFVPRDNSGNTIYF
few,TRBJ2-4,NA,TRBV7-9,TGTGCCAGCAGCCGAGGGGAGGCCAGAAGCATTCAGTACTTC,CASSRGEARSIQYF
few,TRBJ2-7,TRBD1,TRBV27,TGTGCCAGCGGGATCGGTCAGGGGGCGCGGGAGCAGTACTTC,CASGIGQGAREQYF
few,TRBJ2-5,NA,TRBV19,TGTGCCGGGGCGAGGACAGACCAAGAGACCCAGTACTTC,CAGARTDQETQYF
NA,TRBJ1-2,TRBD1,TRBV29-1,TGCAGCGTGGTGGACAGGGTCCCTTATGGCTACACCTTC,CSVVDRVPYGYTF
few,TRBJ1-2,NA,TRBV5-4,TGTGCCAGCAGCTCCGAGAGGAGGGGCAGGGATGGCTACACCTTC,CASSSERRGRDGYTF
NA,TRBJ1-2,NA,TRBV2,TGTGCCAGCAGAACTCTGATTTACACCTTC,CASRTLIYTF
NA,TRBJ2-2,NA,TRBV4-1,TGCGCCAGCAGCCAAGATCGTGTCCCCGGGGAGCTGTTTTTT,CASSQDRVPGELFF
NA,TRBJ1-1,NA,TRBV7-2,TGTGCCAGCAGCCTAGACAGATCTCGCACTGAAGCTTTCTTT,CASSLDRSRTEAFF
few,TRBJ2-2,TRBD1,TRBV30,TGTGCCTGGACTGGGACAGGGGCCCGGTCCGGGGAGCTGTTTTTT,CAWTGTGARSGELFF
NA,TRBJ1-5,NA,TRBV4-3,TGCGCCAGCAGCCAAGATGTAAACGGGAATCAGCCCCAGCATTTT,CASSQDVNGNQPQHF
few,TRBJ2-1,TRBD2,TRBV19,TGTGCCAGTAGGGCCCGACTAGCGGGTAACAATGAGCAGTTCTTC,CASRARLAGNNEQFF
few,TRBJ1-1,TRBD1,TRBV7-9,TGTGCCAGCAGCAGACAGGGTAGGATAACTGAAGCTTTCTTT,CASSRQGRITEAFF
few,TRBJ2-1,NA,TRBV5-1,TGCGCCAGCAGCGGACAGTCATCTTTAAAGGAGCAGTTCTTC,CASSGQSSLKEQFF
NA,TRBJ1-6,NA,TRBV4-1,TGCGCCAGCAGCCAAGCTACGGACACCGAAAGGGTTTCACCCCTCCACTTT,CASSQATDTERVSPLHF
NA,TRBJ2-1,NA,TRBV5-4,TGTGCCAGCAGCTTCGTGGGGCCCTACAATGAGCAGTTCTTC,CASSFVGPYNEQFF
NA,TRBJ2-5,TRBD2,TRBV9,TGTGCCAGCAGCGTAGAAGGGACTAGTACGGAGACCCAGTACTTC,CASSVEGTSTETQYF
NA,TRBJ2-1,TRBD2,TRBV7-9,TGTGCCAGCGGGTCTCTTTCGGGACTAGCGGGAGGTCAAAACAATGAGCAGTTCTTC,CASGSLSGLAGGQNNEQFF
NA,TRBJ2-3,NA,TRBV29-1,TGCAGCGTTGATACCTGGGGGGGCACAGATACGCAGTATTTT,CSVDTWGGTDTQYF
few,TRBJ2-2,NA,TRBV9,TGTGCCAGCAGCGTCCGGGACTCCCCCCCCACCGGGGAGCTGTTTTTT,CASSVRDSPPTGELFF
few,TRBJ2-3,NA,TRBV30,TGTGCCTGGAGTTCCCTAGGAGCCGGGACGCAGTATTTT,CAWSSLGAGTQYF
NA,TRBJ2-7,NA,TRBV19,TGTGCCAGTAGTCCCTCCCCCCGGGATGCTGACGAGCAGTACTTC,CASSPSPRDADEQYF
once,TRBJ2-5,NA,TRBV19,TGTGCCAGTAGTACTCAGGGGCCAACGGCCCAGTACTTC,CASSTQGPTAQYF
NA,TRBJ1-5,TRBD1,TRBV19,TGTGCCAGTAGTCCGGACAGGGGATACGGTCAGCCCCAGCATTTT,CASSPDRGYGQPQHF
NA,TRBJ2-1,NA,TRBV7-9,TGTGCCAGCCTCCGTAGTGGTTCGTATGAGCAGTTCTTC,CASLRSGSYEQFF
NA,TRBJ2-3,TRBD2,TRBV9,TGTGCCAGCAGCGTAGACTTGCGGGGGAAAGGAGATACGCAGTATTTT,CASSVDLRGKGDTQYF